This is a list of T cell receptor beta chains from one sample in a study of T cell responses to AZD1222 COVID-19 vaccine. The table came from immunoSEQ multiplex PCR; TCRdb's copy has only in-frame clones and leaves some out. Of just under 95,000 clones listed, roughly 88% are singletons. The sample in question was peripheral blood, obtained on day 0 of AZD1222 vaccination. These receptors all stem from an adult in good health. CDR3s include the opening cysteine and the closing phenylalanine or tryptophan. A D gene is named only where the DNA matches it firmly. Not every row has a clone size; where given, it reads once, few, many or a size class.

.	TRBJ2-5	.	TRBV6-5	TGTGCCAGCAGTTACTCGGGTGGAGGGTCCCCGGAGACCCAGTACTTC	CASSYSGGGSPETQYF
few	TRBJ2-5	TRBD2	TRBV4-3	TGCGCCAGCAGCCAAGAGCGGGGGGGCCAAGAGACCCAGTACTTC	CASSQERGGQETQYF
.	TRBJ2-7	TRBD1	TRBV6-6	TGTGCCAGCAGCCTGGGGACAGGGGGATCCTACGAGCAGTACTTC	CASSLGTGGSYEQYF
.	TRBJ1-5	.	TRBV5-5	TGTGCCAGCAGCCTAAACGGACAGACCAATCAGCCCCAGCATTTT	CASSLNGQTNQPQHF
.	TRBJ2-3	.	TRBV12-3/TRBV12-4	TGTGCCAGCAGTTCCCAGGGAGATACGCAGTATTTT	CASSSQGDTQYF
.	TRBJ1-3	.	TRBV14	TGTGCCAGCAGCCAAGCCGGCAGGGCGACGGGAAACACCATATATTTT	CASSQAGRATGNTIYF
.	TRBJ1-6	TRBD1	TRBV6-4	TGTGCCAGCAGTGAGGACAGGGCGGGATCACCCCTCCACTTT	CASSEDRAGSPLHF
.	TRBJ1-5	TRBD1	TRBV18	TGTGCCAGCTCACCACCCTGGGGACAGGGCACCAATCAGCCCCAGCATTTT	CASSPPWGQGTNQPQHF
.	TRBJ2-3	TRBD2	TRBV4-2	TGTGCCAGCAGCCATCCCGGGACTAGCGGCACAGATACGCAGTATTTT	CASSHPGTSGTDTQYF
.	TRBJ1-1	.	TRBV19	TGTGCCAGTAGTATCCTTGCGGGGGATGAAGCTTTCTTT	CASSILAGDEAFF
.	TRBJ2-1	TRBD1	TRBV7-6	TGTGCCAGCAGCTTATTCCCCCCGGACAGGATTATTGAGCAGTTCTTC	CASSLFPPDRIIEQFF
.	TRBJ2-7	TRBD1	TRBV28	TGTGCCAGCTGTATTCAGAGGACAGGGGGTTACGAGCAGTACTTC	CASCIQRTGGYEQYF
.	TRBJ2-7	TRBD2	TRBV5-1	TGCGCCAGCAGCCCAAACCCGCGGGGGGGCTACTACGAGCAGTACTTC	CASSPNPRGGYYEQYF
.	TRBJ2-3	.	TRBV7-3	TGTGCCAGCAGCCCTGAACCAGGGTTGAGGGACACAGATACGCAGTATTTT	CASSPEPGLRDTDTQYF